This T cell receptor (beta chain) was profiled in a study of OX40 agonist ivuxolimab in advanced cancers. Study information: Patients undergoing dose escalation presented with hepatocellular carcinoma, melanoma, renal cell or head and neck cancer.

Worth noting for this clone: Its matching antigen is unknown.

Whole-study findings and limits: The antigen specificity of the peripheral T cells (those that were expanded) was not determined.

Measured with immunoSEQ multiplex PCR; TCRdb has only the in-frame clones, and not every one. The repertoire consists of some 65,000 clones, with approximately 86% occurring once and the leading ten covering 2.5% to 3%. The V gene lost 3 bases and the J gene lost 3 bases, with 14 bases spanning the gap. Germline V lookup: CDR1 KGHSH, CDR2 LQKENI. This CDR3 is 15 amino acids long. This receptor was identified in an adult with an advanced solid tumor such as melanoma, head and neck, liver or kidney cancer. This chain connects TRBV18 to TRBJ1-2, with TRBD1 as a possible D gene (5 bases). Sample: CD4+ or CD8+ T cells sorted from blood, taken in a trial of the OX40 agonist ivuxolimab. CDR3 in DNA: TGTGCCAGCTCACCCTTGAGTGAAGGGGACTATGGCTACACCTTC. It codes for CASSPLSEGDYGYTF.